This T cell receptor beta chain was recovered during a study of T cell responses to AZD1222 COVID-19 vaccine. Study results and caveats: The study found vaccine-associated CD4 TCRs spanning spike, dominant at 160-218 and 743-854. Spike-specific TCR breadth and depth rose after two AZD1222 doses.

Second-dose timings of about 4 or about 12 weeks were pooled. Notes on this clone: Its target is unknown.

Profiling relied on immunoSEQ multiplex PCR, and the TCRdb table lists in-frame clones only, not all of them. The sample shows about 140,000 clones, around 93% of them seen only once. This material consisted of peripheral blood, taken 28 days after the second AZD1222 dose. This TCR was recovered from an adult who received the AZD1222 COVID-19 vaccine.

For the CDR3, the DNA is TGTGCCAGCAGCTTAGCGGGGATTGGAAACACCATATATTTT. Translation: CASSLAGIGNTIYF. The chain has TRBV11-3 and TRBJ1-3, with unresolved D. Between the trimmed V and J ends, which lost 1 base and 3 bases, there was a span of 7 bases. Germline lookup yields CDR1 SGHNT and CDR2 YENEEA. The CDR3 contains 14 residues.